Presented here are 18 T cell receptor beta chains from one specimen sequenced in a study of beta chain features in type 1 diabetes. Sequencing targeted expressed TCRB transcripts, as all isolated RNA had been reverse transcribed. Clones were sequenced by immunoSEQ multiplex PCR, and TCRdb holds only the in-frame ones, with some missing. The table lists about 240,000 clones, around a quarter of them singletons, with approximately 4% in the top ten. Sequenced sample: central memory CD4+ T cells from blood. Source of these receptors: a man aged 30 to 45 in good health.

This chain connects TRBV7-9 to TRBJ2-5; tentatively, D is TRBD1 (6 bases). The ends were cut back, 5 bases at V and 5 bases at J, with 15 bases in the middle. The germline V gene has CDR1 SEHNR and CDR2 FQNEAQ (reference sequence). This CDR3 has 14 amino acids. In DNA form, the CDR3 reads TGTGCCAGCAGCCCATTTACAGGGCCCGAGACCCAGTACTTC. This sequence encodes CASSPFTGPETQYF. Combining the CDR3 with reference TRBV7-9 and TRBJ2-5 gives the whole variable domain DTGVSQNPRHKITKRGQNVTFRCDPISEHNRLYWYRQTLGQGPEFLTYFQNEAQLEKSRLLSDRFSAERPKGSFSTLEIQRTEQGDSAMYLCASSPFTGPETQYFGPGTRLLVL.

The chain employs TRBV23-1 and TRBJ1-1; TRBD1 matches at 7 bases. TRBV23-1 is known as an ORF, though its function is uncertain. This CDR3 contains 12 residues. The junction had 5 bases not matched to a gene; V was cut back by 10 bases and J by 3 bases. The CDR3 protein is CATDRKHTEAFF. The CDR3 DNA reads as TGCGCCACGGACAGGAAGCACACTGAAGCTTTCTTT.

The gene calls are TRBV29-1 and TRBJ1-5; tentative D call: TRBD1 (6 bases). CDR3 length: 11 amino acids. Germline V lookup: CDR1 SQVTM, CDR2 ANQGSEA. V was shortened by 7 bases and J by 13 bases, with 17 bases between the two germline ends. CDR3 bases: TGCAGCGCCGGGACATCCGGCTCGCAGCATTTT. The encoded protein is CSAGTSGSQHF. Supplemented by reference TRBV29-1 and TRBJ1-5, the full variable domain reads SAVISQKPSRDICQRGTSLTIQCQVDSQVTMMFWYRQQPGQSLTLIATANQGSEATYESGFVIDKFPISRPNLTFSTLTVSNMSPEDSSIYLCSAGTSGSQHFGDGTRLSIL.

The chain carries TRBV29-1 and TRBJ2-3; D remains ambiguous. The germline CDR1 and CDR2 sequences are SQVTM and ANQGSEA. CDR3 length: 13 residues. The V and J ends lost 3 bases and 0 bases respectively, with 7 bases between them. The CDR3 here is CSVDHLSTDTQYF. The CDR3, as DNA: TGCAGCGTTGATCACCTTAGCACAGATACGCAGTATTTT.

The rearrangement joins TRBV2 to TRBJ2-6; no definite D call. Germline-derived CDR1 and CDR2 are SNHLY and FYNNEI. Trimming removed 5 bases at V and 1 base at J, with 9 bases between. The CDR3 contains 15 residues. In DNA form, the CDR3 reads TGTGCCAGCAGTAAAGACACGTCTGGGGCCAACGTCCTGACTTTC. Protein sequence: CASSKDTSGANVLTF.

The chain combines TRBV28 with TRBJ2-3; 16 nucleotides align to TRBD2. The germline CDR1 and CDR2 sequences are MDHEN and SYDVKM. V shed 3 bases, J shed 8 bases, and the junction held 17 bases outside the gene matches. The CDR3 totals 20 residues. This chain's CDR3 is CASSFFSGTSGRAPPGTQYF. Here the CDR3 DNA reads TGTGCCAGCAGTTTTTTCTCCGGGACTAGCGGGAGGGCCCCGCCGGGTACGCAGTATTTT.

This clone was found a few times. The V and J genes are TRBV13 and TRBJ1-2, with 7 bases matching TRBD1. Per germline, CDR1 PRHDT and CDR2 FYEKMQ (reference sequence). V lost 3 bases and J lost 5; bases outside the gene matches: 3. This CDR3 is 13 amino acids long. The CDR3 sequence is CASSLYRGYGYTF. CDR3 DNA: TGTGCCAGCAGCTTGTACAGGGGATATGGCTACACCTTC.

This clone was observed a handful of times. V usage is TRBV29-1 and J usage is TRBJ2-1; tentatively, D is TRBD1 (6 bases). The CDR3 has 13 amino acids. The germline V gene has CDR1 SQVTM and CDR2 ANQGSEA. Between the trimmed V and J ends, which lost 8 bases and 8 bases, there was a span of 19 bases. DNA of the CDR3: TGCAGCAGCGGACAGCTCCTGGGTTATGAGCAGTTCTTC. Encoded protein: CSSGQLLGYEQFF.

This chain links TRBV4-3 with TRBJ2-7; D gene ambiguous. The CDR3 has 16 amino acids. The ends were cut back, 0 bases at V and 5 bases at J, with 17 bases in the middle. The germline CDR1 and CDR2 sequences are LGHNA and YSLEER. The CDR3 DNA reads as TGCGCCAGCAGCCAAGATTCTAACATGGGAATACACGAGCAGTACTTC. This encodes CASSQDSNMGIHEQYF.

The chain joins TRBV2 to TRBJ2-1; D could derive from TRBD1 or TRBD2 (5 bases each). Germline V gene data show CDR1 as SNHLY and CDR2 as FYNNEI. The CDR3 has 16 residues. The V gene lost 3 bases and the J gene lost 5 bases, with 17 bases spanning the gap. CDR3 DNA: TGTGCCAGCAGTGACCTTGGGGGACGGGATAACAATGAGCAGTTCTTC. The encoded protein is CASSDLGGRDNNEQFF.

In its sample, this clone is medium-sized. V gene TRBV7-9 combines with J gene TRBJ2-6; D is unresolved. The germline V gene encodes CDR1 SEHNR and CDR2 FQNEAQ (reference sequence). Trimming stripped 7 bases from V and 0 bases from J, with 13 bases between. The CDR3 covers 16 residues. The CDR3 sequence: CASNSGTYSGANVLTF. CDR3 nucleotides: TGTGCCAGCAACTCGGGCACCTACTCTGGGGCCAACGTCCTGACTTTC.

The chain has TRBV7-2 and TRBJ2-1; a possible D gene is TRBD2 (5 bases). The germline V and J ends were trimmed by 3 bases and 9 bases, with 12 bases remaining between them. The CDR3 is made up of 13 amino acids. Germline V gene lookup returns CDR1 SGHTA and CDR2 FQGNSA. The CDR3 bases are TGTGCCAGCAGCTTTCGAGAGGCGGGTGAGCAGTTCTTC. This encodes CASSFREAGEQFF.

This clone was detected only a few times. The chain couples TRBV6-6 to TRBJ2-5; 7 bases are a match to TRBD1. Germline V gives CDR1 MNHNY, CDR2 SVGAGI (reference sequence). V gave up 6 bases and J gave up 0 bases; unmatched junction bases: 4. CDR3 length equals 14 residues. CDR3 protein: CASRAQGYQETQYF. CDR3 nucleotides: TGTGCCAGCAGGGCACAGGGGTACCAAGAGACCCAGTACTTC.

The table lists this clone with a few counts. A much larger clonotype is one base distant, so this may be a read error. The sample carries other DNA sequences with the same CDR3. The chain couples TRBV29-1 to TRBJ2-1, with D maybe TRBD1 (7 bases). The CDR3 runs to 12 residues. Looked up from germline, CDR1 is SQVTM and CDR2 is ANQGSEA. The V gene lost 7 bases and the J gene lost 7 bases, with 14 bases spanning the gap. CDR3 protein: CSGRDSRNEQFF. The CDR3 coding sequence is TGCAGCGGGCGGGACAGCCGGAATGAGCAGTTCTTC.

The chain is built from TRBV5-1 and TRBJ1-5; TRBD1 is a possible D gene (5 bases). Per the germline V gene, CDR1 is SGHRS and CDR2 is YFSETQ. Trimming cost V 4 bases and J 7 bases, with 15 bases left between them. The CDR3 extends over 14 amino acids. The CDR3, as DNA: TGCGCCAGCAGCGGAGGAGGGGCAGGCCAGCCCCAGCATTTT. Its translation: CASSGGGAGQPQHF.

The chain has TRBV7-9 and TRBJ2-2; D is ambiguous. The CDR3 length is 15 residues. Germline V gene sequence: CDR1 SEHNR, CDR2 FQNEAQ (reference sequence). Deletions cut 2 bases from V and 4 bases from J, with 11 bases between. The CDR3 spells CASSLMPLGTGELFF. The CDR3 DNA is TGTGCCAGCAGCTTAATGCCGCTTGGCACCGGGGAGCTGTTTTTT.

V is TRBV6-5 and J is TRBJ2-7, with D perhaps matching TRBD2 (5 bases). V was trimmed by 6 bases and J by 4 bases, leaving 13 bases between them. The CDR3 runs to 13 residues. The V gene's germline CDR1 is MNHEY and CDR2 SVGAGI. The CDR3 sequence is CASRPSRGYEQYF. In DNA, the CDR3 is TGTGCCAGCAGACCCTCTCGCGGGTACGAGCAGTACTTC.

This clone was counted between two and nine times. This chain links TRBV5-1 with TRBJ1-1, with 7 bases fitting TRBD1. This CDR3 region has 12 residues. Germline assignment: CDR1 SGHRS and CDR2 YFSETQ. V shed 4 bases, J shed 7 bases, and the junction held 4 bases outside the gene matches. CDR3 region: CASSTDRVEAFF. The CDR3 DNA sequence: TGCGCCAGCAGCACAGACAGGGTTGAAGCTTTCTTT.